A single sample gave rise to the 11 T cell receptor beta chains below, sequenced in a study of regulatory T cells in long-lasting Graves disease. Construction of the TCR beta libraries employed iRepertoire HTBI primers in conjunction with Arm-PCR of CDR3 regions. A single record per CDR3 protein comes from TCRdb applying MiXCR to the multiplex PCR reads. The data hold approximately 300,000 distinct CDR3 sequences, with under 20% observed a single time. Time point of the sample: newly diagnosed GD, antithyroid drugs for less than 3 months. The authors made the TCR library using RNA they extracted from PBMCs. This sample comprised peripheral blood mononuclear cells (PBMCs), obtained at new diagnosis, from a patient treated with antithyroid drugs. The receptors stem from a female donor with Graves disease.

There are a few counts of this clonotype. The V call is TRBV5-1, the J call TRBJ2-1; 11 positions agree with TRBD2. Germline V CDR1 and CDR2: SGHRS, YFSETQ. The CDR3 is 15 amino acids. V dropped 5 bases and J dropped 5; count of bases not matched to a gene: 6. The CDR3 region has the DNA TGCGCCAGCAGTTGGACTAGCGGGCTTAACAATGAGCAGTTCTTC. Its translation is CASSWTSGLNNEQFF.

The chain couples TRBV7-9 to TRBJ1-2; 8 bases match TRBD1. This CDR3 has 15 amino acids. Trimming at V came to 5 bases and at J to 2 bases, leaving 7 bases not matched to a gene. Germline values: CDR1 SEHNR, CDR2 FQNEAQ (reference sequence). This CDR3 is CASSLDDRGNYGYTF. In DNA form, the CDR3 reads TGTGCCAGCAGCCTAGATGACAGGGGAAACTATGGCTACACCTTC. The full variable domain, its missing parts supplied by reference TRBV7-9 and TRBJ1-2, is DTGVSQNPRHKITKRGQNVTFRCDPISEHNRLYWYRQTLGQGPEFLTYFQNEAQLEKSRLLSDRFSAERPKGSFSTLEIQRTEQGDSAMYLCASSLDDRGNYGYTFGSGTRLTVV.

This clonotype has a handful of counts. V gene TRBV7-9 combines with J gene TRBJ2-7, with D possibly matching TRBD1 (6 bases). Germline CDR1 SEHNR, CDR2 FQNEAQ (reference sequence). V dropped 0 bases and J dropped 5 bases, with 11 bases sitting between them. The CDR3 is made up of 14 amino acids. CDR3 coding DNA: TGTGCCAGCAGCTTAGCGCTACAGGGCCACGAGCAGTACTTC. Amino acid sequence: CASSLALQGHEQYF.

This clonotype was observed a handful of times. The genes are TRBV3-1 and TRBJ2-7; TRBD1 matches 11 bases. V shed 1 base, J shed 10 bases, and the junction held 6 bases outside the gene matches. CDR3 length equals 14 residues. Looked up from germline, CDR1 is LGHDT and CDR2 is YNNKEL (reference sequence). In DNA, the CDR3 is TGTGCCAGCAGCCAAGGTGGGGACAGGGGGGAACAGTACTTC. Translated: CASSQGGDRGEQYF.

This clonotype was detected many times. The rearrangement uses TRBV11-2 and TRBJ2-3; a weak D match, TRBD2 (5 bases). CDR3 length: 15 residues. V gave up 3 bases and J gave up 2 bases, with 12 bases separating them. The germline V gene encodes CDR1 SGHAT and CDR2 FQNNGV. The CDR3 is CASSFRGINTDTQYF. CDR3 DNA: TGTGCCAGCAGCTTCCGAGGGATTAACACAGATACGCAGTATTTT.

This clonotype was observed a handful of times. The gene calls are TRBV15 and TRBJ2-3; 8 positions agree with TRBD2. Per the germline V gene, CDR1 is LNHNV and CDR2 is YYDKDF (reference sequence). The CDR3 sequence is 16 residues long. The J segment lost 0 bases and the V segment lost 3 bases, leaving 5 bases of the junction unmatched. CDR3 sequence reads: CATSSYSSGSTDTQYF. The CDR3 DNA reads TGTGCCACCAGCAGTTACTCTAGCGGGAGCACAGATACGCAGTATTTT. Together with reference TRBV15 and TRBJ2-3, the CDR3 gives the full variable domain: DAMVIQNPRYQVTQFGKPVTLSCSQTLNHNVMYWYQQKSSQAPKLLFHYYDKDFNNEADTPDNFQSRRPNTSFCFLDIRSPGLGDTAMYLCATSSYSSGSTDTQYFGPGTRLTVL.

This clonotype was observed a few times. The rearrangement links TRBV30 to TRBJ2-1; TRBD2 matches at 8 bases. The V gene's germline CDR1 is GTSNPN and CDR2 SVGIG (reference sequence). The CDR3 consists of 15 residues. The ends lost 4 bases at V and 4 bases at J; junction bases unmatched: 9. The CDR3, as DNA: TGTGCCTGGACCAGACCCGGACTAGCTTACAATGAGCAGTTCTTC. This gives the protein CAWTRPGLAYNEQFF.

This clonotype has only one observation. Since a much larger clone is just one base distant, this may be a read error. The chain employs TRBV19 and TRBJ2-7; D is uncertain. Germline V CDR1 and CDR2: LNHDA, SQIVND (reference sequence). V shed 4 bases and J shed 1 base, with 17 bases lying between them. The CDR3 has 16 residues. CDR3 sequence reads: CASSKSSLAISYEQYF. The CDR3 DNA follows: TGTGCCAGTAGTAAGTCGAGCCTGGCCATTTCCTACGAGCAGTACTTC. Complete variable domain (other parts from reference TRBV19 and TRBJ2-7): DGGITQSPKYLFRKEGQNVTLSCEQNLNHDAMYWYRQDPGQGLRLIYYSQIVNDFQKGDIAEGYSVSREKKESFPLTVTSAQKNPTAFYLCASSKSSLAISYEQYFGPGTRLTVT.

This clonotype was counted only a few times. This CDR3 reads CASSSGGGGEQFF. As DNA, the CDR3 is TGTGCCAGCAGTTCTGGGGGTGGGGGTGAGCAGTTCTTC. This chain links TRBV6-5 with TRBJ2-1; D tentatively fits TRBD1 or TRBD2 (5 bases each). The CDR3 length is 13 residues. The ends were cut back, 4 bases at V and 9 bases at J, with 13 bases in the middle. Germline lookup yields CDR1 MNHEY and CDR2 SVGAGI.

In its sample, this clonotype was seen once. One base away lies a much larger clone, so this may be a sequencing read error. The V gene is TRBV5-1, the J gene TRBJ1-4; maybe TRBD1 (5 bases). In germline, CDR1 is SGHRS, CDR2 YFSETQ. The CDR3 runs to 19 residues. V was clipped by 1 base and J by 1 base, with 20 bases between them. CDR3 nucleotides: TGCGCCAGCAGCTTGTGGGGGGGGAACCCGGTCGGAACTAATGAAAAACTGTTTTTT. Translation gives CASSLWGGNPVGTNEKLFF.

The table lists this clonotype with a few counts. The rearrangement links TRBV19 to TRBJ1-6; D gene uncertain. In germline, CDR1 is LNHDA, CDR2 SQIVND (reference sequence). The CDR3 is made up of 15 amino acids. Trimming took 4 bases from V and 4 from J, leaving 11 bases between them. The CDR3 sequence is CASSTANPYNSPLHF. CDR3 DNA sequence: TGTGCCAGTAGTACGGCTAATCCTTATAATTCACCCCTCCACTTT.